A single sample gave rise to the 11 T cell receptor beta chains below, sequenced in a study of T cell responses to AZD1222 COVID-19 vaccine. Some clones are missing from TCRdb's copy, which holds only in-frame ones; the method was immunoSEQ multiplex PCR. The sample includes some 74,000 clones, over 75% seen only once; the top ten take approximately 22%. This specimen consisted of peripheral blood, obtained on day 0 of AZD1222 vaccination. These receptors all come from an adult in good health.

This clone was recorded a few times. The chain joins TRBV5-1 to TRBJ2-7; 12 bases agree with TRBD2. V was pared by 3 bases and J by 6 bases, with 13 bases of the junction left unmatched. The germline V gene has CDR1 SGHRS and CDR2 YFSETQ. The CDR3 covers 17 residues. CDR3 loop: CASSSRTSGAELGEQYF. The CDR3 DNA sequence: TGCGCCAGCAGCTCCAGGACTAGCGGGGCCGAGTTAGGCGAGCAGTACTTC.

This clone was seen just once. The chain links TRBV6-5 to TRBJ2-5, with TRBD1 as a possible D gene (6 bases). Looked up from germline, CDR1 is MNHEY and CDR2 is SVGAGI. The CDR3 has 13 residues. Deletions cut 10 bases from V and 1 base from J, with 13 bases between. The DNA of the CDR3 is TGTGCCACCCTTATCAGGGGCCAAGAGACCCAGTACTTC. It is translated as CATLIRGQETQYF.

V gene TRBV25-1 combines with J gene TRBJ1-1; D not resolved. The CDR3 totals 16 residues. Trimming stripped 2 bases from V and 3 bases from J, with 16 bases between. From germline, CDR1 is MGHDK and CDR2 SYGVNS. CDR3 amino acids: CASSEPAGRADTEAFF. DNA of the CDR3: TGTGCCAGCAGTGAACCGGCAGGCCGGGCGGACACTGAAGCTTTCTTT.

The chain is built from TRBV7-8 and TRBJ1-3; D gene uncertain. CDR1 SGHVS and CDR2 FQNEAQ come from the germline V gene. This CDR3 has 16 residues. Trimming cost V 5 bases and J 0 bases, with 14 bases left between them. The CDR3 protein is CASSPGRLSSGNTIYF. CDR3 in DNA: TGTGCCAGCAGCCCCGGACGGTTGAGCTCTGGAAACACCATATATTTT.

This clone was observed a single time. The chain has TRBV20-1 and TRBJ2-2; 9 bases are a match to TRBD2. CDR3 length: 16 residues. Trimming took 3 bases from V and 1 from J; bases not matched to a gene: 6. Germline V gene sequence: CDR1 DFQATT, CDR2 SNEGSKA (reference sequence). The CDR3 DNA reads TGCAGTGCTAGTAGAGCGGGAGGCAGGAACACCGGGGAGCTGTTTTTT. This sequence encodes CSASRAGGRNTGELFF.

This clone has only a few counts. The V call is TRBV5-1, the J call TRBJ2-7, with 8 bases identical to TRBD1. CDR1 and CDR2 (germline): SGHRS, YFSETQ. The trim removed 4 bases at V and 1 base at J, leaving 10 bases unmatched. The CDR3 totals 16 residues. CDR3 nucleotide sequence: TGCGCCAGCAGCGCCCAGGGGACAGGATCATCCTACGAGCAGTACTTC. It specifies CASSAQGTGSSYEQYF.

The chain recombines TRBV7-9 with TRBJ2-7; tentative D call: TRBD1 (6 bases). V shed 4 bases and J shed 4 bases, with 8 bases lying between them. Germline V lookup: CDR1 SEHNR, CDR2 FQNEAQ (reference sequence). CDR3 length equals 12 residues. CDR3 protein: CASSSQGYEQYF. The CDR3 DNA follows: TGTGCCAGCAGCTCTCAGGGGTACGAGCAGTACTTC. Drawing the rest from reference TRBV7-9 and TRBJ2-7, the complete variable domain is DTGVSQNPRHKITKRGQNVTFRCDPISEHNRLYWYRQTLGQGPEFLTYFQNEAQLEKSRLLSDRFSAERPKGSFSTLEIQRTEQGDSAMYLCASSSQGYEQYFGPGTRLTVT.

The chain uses TRBV7-7 and TRBJ1-4; the match to TRBD1 covers 10 bases. Germline V gene lookup returns CDR1 SSHAT and CDR2 FNYEAQ (reference sequence). The CDR3 totals 16 residues. V lost 5 bases to trimming and J lost 3 bases; unmatched junction nucleotides: 6. CDR3 amino acids: CASSPGQGQANEKLFF. CDR3 DNA sequence: TGTGCCAGCAGCCCGGGACAGGGGCAAGCTAATGAAAAACTGTTTTTT.

This clone was picked up a small number of times. The chain links TRBV19 to TRBJ1-5; TRBD1 aligns across 8 bases. Germline V gene lookup returns CDR1 LNHDA and CDR2 SQIVND (reference sequence). The junction had 9 bases not matched to a gene; V was cut back by 5 bases and J by 3 bases. This CDR3 has 16 amino acids. CDR3 nucleotide sequence: TGTGCCAGTAGTTACACCGGGACAGGCATCAATCAGCCCCAGCATTTT. Amino acid sequence: CASSYTGTGINQPQHF. The full variable domain, in which reference TRBV19 and TRBJ1-5 provide the parts outside the CDR3, is DGGITQSPKYLFRKEGQNVTLSCEQNLNHDAMYWYRQDPGQGLRLIYYSQIVNDFQKGDIAEGYSVSREKKESFPLTVTSAQKNPTAFYLCASSYTGTGINQPQHFGDGTRLSIL.

The V and J genes are TRBV11-2 and TRBJ2-6; 11 bases line up with TRBD1. The germline V gene has CDR1 SGHAT and CDR2 FQNNGV. The CDR3 sequence is 17 residues long. V shed 1 base and J 4 bases; nucleotides not matched to a gene: 3. CDR3 loop: CASSLGTGGRGANVLTF. The CDR3 DNA sequence: TGTGCCAGCAGCTTAGGGACAGGGGGCCGGGGGGCCAACGTCCTGACTTTC.

The rearrangement links TRBV19 to TRBJ2-7, with 7 bases identical to TRBD1. Germline lookup yields CDR1 LNHDA and CDR2 SQIVND (reference sequence). V gave up 5 bases and J gave up 2 bases; unmatched junction bases: 12. There are 16 residues in the CDR3. The CDR3: CASSGGARQGAYEQYF. The CDR3 DNA sequence: TGTGCCAGTAGTGGGGGAGCCCGACAGGGAGCCTACGAGCAGTACTTC.